These T cell receptor beta chains were read from a single sample in a study of cytomegalovirus exposure and HLA in healthy donors. This table comes from immunoSEQ multiplex PCR, and its TCRdb copy is limited to in-frame clones, with some not included. The sample holds around 94,000 clones, around three quarters seen once. The specimen was PBMCs. The receptors here all came from a woman in her thirties or forties in good health and CMV-seropositive. Each CDR3 is given without its conserved first and last residue.

V,CDR3
TRBV7-9,ASSLAHQESYEQY
TRBV7-8,ASSLEGLAGEGYNEQF
TRBV7-2,ASSRGGWNEQF
TRBV27,ASSFYYPTAPNSPLH
TRBV7-2,ASSPLQAYNKNIQY
TRBV6-1,ASRVGTSGSYEQY
TRBV28,ASSAATYGYT
TRBV5-1,ASSLGQNYGYT
TRBV11-2,ASNPGSYEQY
TRBV5-8,ASSLGQGEEKLF
TRBV7-2,ASSLVAGSYTDTQY
TRBV28,ASQPAGQGGVGKETQY
TRBV27,ATRGELAGPSEQY
TRBV7-2,ASSLAIISTRPDTQY
TRBV7-2,ASSPIGETEAF
TRBV29-1,SVAWGGADTQY
TRBV7-9,SSSLAARNTEAF
TRBV27,ASSPLLLARESDEQY
TRBV7-6,ATKPTGELNEQY
TRBV2,AGQFGTSETYYEQY
TRBV5-4,ASGIGGAQGDTQY
TRBV7-3,ASSPQGAIGGANVLT
TRBV5-4,ASSPGTSIYEQY
TRBV7-2,ASSLEVTRRETQY
TRBV5-1,ASSTRDIGTGELF
TRBV5-4,ASSLVGAASYEQY
TRBV11-3,ASSPERAGEQY
TRBV6-4,ASSEGQGSAGELF
TRBV29-1,SVAPSGRGGELF
TRBV7-9,ASSLSGTGSHEQY
TRBV30,AWSVGSGSHEQY
TRBV29-1,SVGVAGGTGELF
TRBV27,ASSQEGGGPEAYNEQF
TRBV10-3,AIRDSRGRQANYGYT
TRBV7-2,ASSLVSGSSTDTQY
TRBV5-1,ASSQTAQLGGANVLT
TRBV7-9,ASSLGGQGHTEAF
TRBV7-6,ASSRLRAGSSYEQY
TRBV6-5,ATQVSEYETQY
TRBV5-6,ASSLSRGEAF
TRBV28,ASTAGRRGQQQF
TRBV4-2,ASSQADSDYEQY
TRBV6-5,ASKLDRGDYEQY
TRBV5-1,ASSWGAYEQY
TRBV6-5,ASSYSKVGTAYEQY
TRBV5-1,ASSPVELLSYEQY
TRBV5-1,ASSFRDTLYEQY
TRBV6-5,ASSFLAGANYGYT
TRBV30,AWAASSYNEQF
TRBV11-2,ASSLDGLAGGVTADTQY
TRBV4-3,ASSQGRGGDGTEAF